This TCR beta chain is drawn from a study of cytomegalovirus exposure and HLA in healthy donors (dated by TCRdb to the late 2010s). Study-level background: According to an earlier analysis of 587 of the donors, about 190 million T cells yielded 90 million to 130 million unique TCR beta sequences and approximately 280 Gb of sequence data. Among a few hundred genotyped donors of the cohort, an average of 235,054 unique TCR beta nucleotide sequences were sequenced per donor, roughly 18% of them non-productive. A later analysis re-analyzed previously published TCR beta repertoires from approximately 700 donors and added high-resolution HLA genotyping to study TCR occurrence patterns. To decide whether each TCR beta V gene segment behaved as functional or pseudogenic, an earlier analysis of several hundred of the donors relied on high-throughput TCR beta sequencing. The later analysis used no new phenotypic data to find candidate immune exposures, relying instead on TCR beta sequences and their occurrence across donors. The study was designed to test whether signatures of past pathogen exposure could be identified by cataloging public T cell receptors. All discovery cohort repertoires had been generated on a single sequencing platform. The T cell repertoires of some 670 subjects were profiled by immunosequencing and related to cytomegalovirus serostatus. Donor age, sex, ethnicity and CMV serostatus were collected together with the repertoire data. Of the 398 genotyped donors, 80% to 90% were placed in the genetic ancestry cluster associated with self-reported Caucasian donors. HLA typing covered class I and class II loci at four-digit resolution. In addition to the first cohort of hundreds of subjects, a separate validation cohort of 120 different subjects was used. The number of donors typed differed by locus, with roughly 629-640 for A, B, C, DRB1 and DQB1, around 520 for DQA1, about 610 for DPA1, and about 450 for DPB1. A few DR-DQ haplotypes were treated as single units for association and clustering because of strong linkage in the cohort. High-throughput TCR immunosequencing, statistical association of individual TCRs with disease status, and machine learning were combined to predict cytomegalovirus infection status. An early release that covered 640 HLA-typed donors contained approximately 320 gigabases of sequencing data and around 85 million unique TCR sequences. A later genetic analysis used genome-wide SNP genotypes for about 65% of the roughly 700 donors, treating that subset as a discovery cohort.

Findings and caveats that apply to the study as a whole: A further reported finding was that TCR beta sequences accurately predicted the HLA-A and HLA-B alleles for most subjects in the first cohort. In a later analysis, HLA-associated TCR beta chains showed more clonal expansion and lower generation probabilities than non-associated chains that were equally common. According to a later analysis, TCR association rates differed among HLA loci, with DRB1 alleles showing the most associated TCRs and HLA-C alleles showing the fewest. In a later genetic analysis, fewer N-insertions in productive TCRs were reported among donors in an Asian-associated ancestry cluster than the roughly 700-donor mean. Cytomegalovirus status was reported to be diagnosed by the classifier with high specificity and sensitivity in both the original and validation cohorts. The earlier analysis of some 540 of the donors excluded seventeen rarely observed V segments, including chromosome 9 orphons, because counts were too low. An association between a missense DCLRE1C variant and V-gene and J-gene trimming of TCR beta chains was found in a later genetic analysis and replicated in an independent cohort. At a false discovery rate of 0.05, a later analysis linked approximately 18,000 TCR beta sequences to specific HLA alleles. The study listed 164 TCR beta chains as associated with cytomegalovirus. The presence/absence analyses assumed that sequencing depth was roughly uniform across donors, and that assumption may not be true. When HLA alleles, especially DR and DQ, strongly co-occurred, attributing TCR associations to individual alleles was difficult. Because HLA typing was missing for some donors at each locus, association tests included only the typed subset. Correlated functional status among segregating V segments might reflect linkage disequilibrium, but an unknown experimental factor could not be ruled out. The sequencing pipeline was judged likely to have produced a cluster of highly shared sequence variants as a technical artifact. It was suggested by the authors that the approach could potentially be generalized to other disease states and immunological phenotypes. A later analysis found that most CMV-associated TCR beta chains appeared HLA-restricted, with HLA associations seemingly driven largely by CMV exposure. Most TCR sequences were seen in very few donors, while some public TCRs were found in many individuals. Broadly in line with IMGT annotations, most TCR beta V segments showed up in productive rearrangements about 90% or about 30% of the time in an earlier analysis of 450 to 600 of the donors. In a later analysis, several top co-occurrence clusters were reported to appear linked to parvovirus B19, influenza, CMV and Epstein-Barr virus. In vitro tests confirmed that three of the cytomegalovirus-associated TCR beta chains recognize cytomegalovirus antigens. The only immune exposure information available for the cohort was CMV serostatus. This cohort had only TCR beta chains sequenced, and the lack of alpha or paired-chain data limited which features could be detected.

The cohort was made up of approximately 670 healthy bone marrow donors. Cohort members were all nominally healthy when sampled, although unrecorded immune exposures were likely present. The donor was CMV seronegative and belonged to the group of approximately 320 seronegative cohort members. A peripheral blood sample was provided by each donor, and peripheral blood mononuclear cells were used for TCR beta sequencing. The Qiagen DNeasy Blood Extraction Kit was used to extract genomic DNA from the blood cell samples. Library creation used the immunoSEQ multiplex PCR assay. A mixture of 60 forward primers for TCR Vbeta segments and 13 reverse primers for TCR Jbeta segments was used in the multiplex PCR. The CDR3 region of rearranged TCR beta genes was amplified from genomic DNA by a multiplex PCR assay. The Illumina HiSeq System was used to sequence the amplified TCR beta libraries as 87-base-pair reads. Under the source paper's analysis protocol: In a later analysis, some 80 million unique TCR beta chains were counted across the 500 to 850 repertoires, and roughly 11 million of these chains were shared by at least two donors. Raw reads were error-corrected and collapsed into unique sequences with a nearest-neighbor algorithm that merged closely related sequences to remove PCR and sequencing errors. V, D and J gene segments were assigned by aligning CDR3 sequences to IMGT reference sequences. For a sequence to be retained, a match of at least six nucleotides to both a V gene segment and a J gene segment was required. Rearrangements were classified as productive when the CDR3 lacked stop codons and remained in frame with V and J, and all other rearrangements were classified as non-productive. Following IMGT convention, CDR3 was defined as the stretch from the second conserved V-encoded cysteine up to the conserved J-encoded phenylalanine. The earlier analysis of some 540 of the donors excluded any sequence lacking an unambiguous match to a single V gene segment. An earlier analysis of several hundred of the donors classified V segments as functional when productive rearrangements were above 56.7% and as segregating when the standard deviation between donors was above 5%. A statistical classification framework was built for diagnosing cytomegalovirus status from the catalog of TCR beta chain sequences. A later analysis assigned V and J genes by comparing TCR nucleotide sequences with IMGT/GENE-DB human TR gene sequences. Using the TCRdist pipeline, a later analysis assigned CDR3 sequences along with most-parsimonious VDJ recombination scenarios. In a later analysis, each TCR beta chain was defined by its CDR3 amino acid sequence together with its V-gene family, and reads lacking a unique V-gene family were excluded. A later analysis removed 500 to 600 highly shared, low-generation-probability nucleotide sequences to deal with suspected cross-contamination and a sequencing artifact. In a later analysis, a clonal expansion index was calculated for each public chain from normalized within-repertoire ranks of inferred template counts. In a later analysis, generation probabilities were computed using a VDJ recombination model fitted to out-of-frame rearrangements, and the results were checked against IGoR. A later analysis scored TCR-TCR, TCR-HLA and TCR-CMV co-occurrence with hypergeometric tests, applying a repertoire-size bias correction to TCR pairs. To estimate false discovery rates, a later analysis permuted the HLA or CMV assignments 20 times. In a later analysis, co-occurring TCRs were grouped using DBSCAN, and TCRdist sequence similarity was added for clustering within HLA-allele-positive subsets. Co-occurrence clustering excluded repertoires with fewer than 30,000 or more than 120,000 public chains, plus five with anomalous nucleotide sharing. TCRdb's version of the immuneACCESS table is confined to in-frame rearrangements and falls short of the full clone set. An unresolved V gene accounts for under half of the shortfall where checked; the remainder is of unknown origin. The DNA gave D and trimming, while V, J and clone size come from that table. The sample data list about 130,000 clones, and roughly 75% of these were observed just once. The ten largest clonotypes hold over 2.5% of the sample.

As concerns this clone: Its antigen is currently not known. The sample holds no much larger clone one base away, and base qualities are not on file.

Sequencing input: PBMCs. This sequence was found in a woman in her forties or fifties in good health and CMV-seronegative.

The CDR3: CASSPGTGVEQYF. The nucleotides are TGTGCCAGTAGTCCCGGGACAGGGGTCGAGCAGTACTTC. This chain is built from TRBV19 and TRBJ2-7, with 10 middle bases fitting TRBD1. The germline V end is reduced by 5 bases and the J end by 6 bases; junction bases left unmatched: 4. Including cysteine and phenylalanine, the CDR3 has 13 amino acids. The entry retains the CDR3 DNA only, 39 bases that are in frame from base 1. According to the germline V gene (reference sequence), CDR1 reads LNHDA and CDR2 reads SQIVND. With all but the CDR3 taken from the reference TRBV19 and TRBJ2-7 genes, the full variable domain is: DGGITQSPKYLFRKEGQNVTLSCEQNLNHDAMYWYRQDPGQGLRLIYYSQIVNDFQKGDIAEGYSVSREKKESFPLTVTSAQKNPTAFYLCASSPGTGVEQYFGPGTRLTVT.